Listed below are T cell receptor beta chains from one sample, sequenced in a study of T cells in Graves' hyperthyroidism and ophthalmopathy. TCRdb re-derived calls from the multiplex PCR reads in MiXCR, one entry per CDR3 protein. The sample has under 350,000 distinct CDR3 sequences, 18% seen once. Source material: blood. All receptors derive from a woman in her 50s with Graves' hyperthyroidism. Each CDR3 is given with its conserved first and last residue. Each record gives: J gene, V gene, clone size, CDR3 protein. The size field is filled for only some rows; it gives once, few, many or a size class.

J gene: TRBJ2-6
V gene: TRBV5-1
clone size: few
CDR3 protein: CASSLEWQSGANVLTF

J gene: TRBJ2-1
V gene: TRBV6-1
clone size: many
CDR3 protein: CASSGTSGVLYNEQFF

J gene: TRBJ2-1
V gene: TRBV29-1
clone size: few
CDR3 protein: CSVASPNEQFF

J gene: TRBJ1-1
V gene: TRBV5-1
clone size: few
CDR3 protein: CASSLSRDRMNTEAFF

J gene: TRBJ2-5
V gene: TRBV20-1
clone size: NA
CDR3 protein: CSARTGGETQYF

J gene: TRBJ2-3
V gene: TRBV3-1
clone size: NA
CDR3 protein: CASSQDLAGAGNTQYF

J gene: TRBJ2-2
V gene: TRBV2
clone size: NA
CDR3 protein: CASLSSGGTGELFF

J gene: TRBJ2-1
V gene: TRBV5-6
clone size: few
CDR3 protein: CASSLVSGGYNEQFF

J gene: TRBJ2-3
V gene: TRBV30
clone size: many
CDR3 protein: CAWTRTAISTDTQYF

J gene: TRBJ2-2
V gene: TRBV4-1
clone size: few
CDR3 protein: CASSPRQGANTGELFF

J gene: TRBJ1-6
V gene: TRBV5-1
clone size: NA
CDR3 protein: CASSFAGAGNSPLHF

J gene: TRBJ2-5
V gene: TRBV27
clone size: NA
CDR3 protein: CASSSLWTSGSQYF

J gene: TRBJ2-7
V gene: TRBV18
clone size: few
CDR3 protein: CASSEQGYSYEQYF